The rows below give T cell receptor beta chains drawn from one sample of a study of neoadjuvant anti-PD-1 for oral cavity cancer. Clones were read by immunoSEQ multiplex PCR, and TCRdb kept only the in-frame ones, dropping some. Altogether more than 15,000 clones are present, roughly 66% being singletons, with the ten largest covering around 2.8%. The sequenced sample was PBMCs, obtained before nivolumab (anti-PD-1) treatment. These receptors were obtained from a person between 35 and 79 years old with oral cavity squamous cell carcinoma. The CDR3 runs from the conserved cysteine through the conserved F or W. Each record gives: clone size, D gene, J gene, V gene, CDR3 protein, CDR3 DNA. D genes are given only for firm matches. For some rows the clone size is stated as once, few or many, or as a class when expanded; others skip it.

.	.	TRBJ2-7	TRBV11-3	CASSFRGGEQYF	TGTGCCAGCAGCTTCCGGGGTGGCGAGCAGTACTTC
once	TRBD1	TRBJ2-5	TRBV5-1	CASSSGQAQETQYF	TGCGCCAGCAGCTCGGGACAGGCCCAAGAGACCCAGTACTTC
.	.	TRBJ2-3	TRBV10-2	CASSEFGIGSGTQYF	TGCGCCAGCAGTGAGTTCGGGATAGGAAGTGGTACGCAGTATTTT
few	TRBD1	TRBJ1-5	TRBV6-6	CASIDRGHNQPQHF	TGTGCCAGCATTGACAGGGGCCATAATCAGCCCCAGCATTTT
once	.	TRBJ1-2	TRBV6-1	CASSDEPNYGYTF	TGTGCCAGCAGTGACGAACCTAACTATGGCTACACCTTC
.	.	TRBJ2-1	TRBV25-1	CASSLWGANNEQFF	TGTGCCAGCAGTCTCTGGGGGGCGAACAATGAGCAGTTCTTC
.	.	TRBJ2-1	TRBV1	CTSSQGDYRVSNSYNEQFF	TGCACCAGCAGCCAAGGGGACTACCGAGTATCAAACTCCTACAATGAGCAGTTCTTC
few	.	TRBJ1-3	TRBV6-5	CASSPSGSGNTIYF	TGTGCCAGCAGCCCCAGTGGGTCTGGAAACACCATATATTTT
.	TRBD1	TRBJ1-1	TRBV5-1	CASSPDRGHTEAFF	TGCGCCAGCAGCCCGGACAGGGGCCACACTGAAGCTTTCTTT
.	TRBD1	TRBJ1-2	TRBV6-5	CASSRTGESGYTF	TGTGCCAGCAGCCGGACAGGGGAGAGTGGCTACACCTTC
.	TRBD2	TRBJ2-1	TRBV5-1	CASSLEAGGSYNEQFF	TGCGCCAGCAGCTTGGAAGCGGGAGGATCCTACAATGAGCAGTTCTTC
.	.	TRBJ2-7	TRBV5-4	CASSLGVSTYEQYF	TGTGCCAGCAGCTTGGGGGTCTCTACCTACGAGCAGTACTTC
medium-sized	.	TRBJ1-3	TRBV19	CASSGRDSGNTIYF	TGTGCCAGCTCGGGACGGGACTCTGGAAACACCATATATTTT
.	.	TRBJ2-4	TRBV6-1	CASSMAPGIVNIQYF	TGTGCCAGCAGTATGGCTCCGGGTATCGTAAACATTCAGTACTTC
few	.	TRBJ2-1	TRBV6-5	CATGTSIYNEQFF	TGTGCCACCGGGACAAGTATCTACAATGAGCAGTTCTTC
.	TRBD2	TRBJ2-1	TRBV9	CASSVTGLAGGREQFF	TGTGCCAGCAGCGTAACCGGACTAGCGGGAGGGCGGGAGCAGTTCTTC
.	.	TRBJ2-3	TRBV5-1	CASSLVAGNTDTQYF	TGCGCCAGCAGCTTGGTGGCGGGGAACACAGATACGCAGTATTTT
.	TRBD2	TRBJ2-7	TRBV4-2	CASSQPRGTSGSYEQYF	TGTGCCAGCAGCCAACCCCGCGGGACTAGCGGCTCCTACGAGCAGTACTTC
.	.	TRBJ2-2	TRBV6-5	CASFTGERNTGELFF	TGTGCCAGCTTCACGGGGGAGCGGAACACCGGGGAGCTGTTTTTT
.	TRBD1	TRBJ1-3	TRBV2	CASRLGGRGLIDGSTIYF	TGTGCCAGCAGATTGGGAGGCAGGGGGCTCATAGATGGGAGCACCATATATTTT
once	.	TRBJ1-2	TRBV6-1	CASSEFGAAGYGYTF	TGTGCCAGCAGTGAATTTGGGGCGGCGGGCTATGGCTACACCTTC
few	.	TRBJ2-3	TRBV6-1	CASSSTGSTDTQYF	TGTGCCAGCAGCTCGACAGGAAGCACAGATACGCAGTATTTT
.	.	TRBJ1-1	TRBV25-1	CASSELGGNTEAFF	TGTGCCAGCAGTGAACTTGGGGGGAACACTGAAGCTTTCTTT
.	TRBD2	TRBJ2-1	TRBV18	CASSPGLAGYNEQFF	TGTGCCAGCTCACCAGGACTAGCGGGCTACAATGAGCAGTTCTTC
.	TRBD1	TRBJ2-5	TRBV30	CAWTGGPETQYF	TGTGCCTGGACAGGGGGACCGGAGACCCAGTACTTC
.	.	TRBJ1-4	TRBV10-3	CAIRADGGNEKLFF	TGTGCCATCAGGGCGGACGGAGGAAATGAAAAACTGTTTTTT
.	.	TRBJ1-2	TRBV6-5	CASSYSTPGPWERYTF	TGTGCCAGCAGTTACTCTACCCCGGGGCCTTGGGAACGCTACACCTTC
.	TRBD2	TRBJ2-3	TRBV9	CASSVGTSGMDTQYF	TGTGCCAGCAGCGTAGGGACTAGCGGGATGGATACGCAGTATTTT